The 15 T cell receptor beta chains below all came from one sample that was sequenced in a study of shared clonotypes between healthy human individuals. Profiling relied on immunoSEQ multiplex PCR, and the TCRdb table lists in-frame clones only, not all of them. In the table there are a few hundred thousand clones, about 96% of which are singletons. The sequenced sample was memory CD8+ T cells sorted from blood. The subset here: CD45RO+ cells pooled with CCR7-negative TemRA cells. These TCRs come from a man aged 25-45 years in good health.

A note on this clone: Other DNA sequences in the same sample also yield this CDR3. V gene TRBV19 combines with J gene TRBJ2-3; D possibly matches TRBD1 or TRBD2 (5 bases each). The CDR3 runs to 12 residues. The V gene lost 2 bases and the J gene lost 6 bases, with 6 bases spanning the gap. CDR1 is LNHDA, CDR2 SQIVND, per germline (reference sequence). CDR3 amino acids: CASSIWGDTQYF. In DNA, the CDR3 is TGTGCCAGTAGTATATGGGGGGATACGCAGTATTTT.

V and J are TRBV28 and TRBJ2-7, with D tentatively TRBD1 (5 bases). The ends were cut back, 5 bases at V and 3 bases at J, with 14 bases in the middle. Per the germline V gene, CDR1 is MDHEN and CDR2 is SYDVKM. The CDR3 is 14 residues long. The CDR3 DNA reads as TGTGCCAGCAGTCTCACGGAAAGGGGCTACGAGCAGTACTTC. Translation: CASSLTERGYEQYF.

V and J are TRBV11-2 and TRBJ2-7, with 9 bases aligning to TRBD2. The germline V gene encodes CDR1 SGHAT and CDR2 FQNNGV. This CDR3 is built from 15 residues. V shed 5 bases and J 2 bases; nucleotides not matched to a gene: 7. Here the CDR3 DNA reads TGTGCCAGCAGCCTAAGACTAGCGGCCGCCTACGAGCAGTACTTC. Encoded protein: CASSLRLAAAYEQYF.

The chain uses TRBV11-2 and TRBJ2-3; perhaps D is TRBD1 or TRBD2 (6 bases each). This CDR3 region has 15 residues. Germline V gene sequence: CDR1 SGHAT, CDR2 FQNNGV. Trimming cost V 4 bases and J 5 bases, with 16 bases left between them. As DNA, the CDR3 is TGTGCCAGCAGCTCTGAGGGGGGAGGCATAGATACGCAGTATTTT. It yields the protein CASSSEGGGIDTQYF.

The CDR3: CASSQVGTGDGYTF. The CDR3 DNA is TGTGCCAGCAGCCAAGTCGGGACAGGGGATGGCTACACCTTC. The chain combines TRBV14 with TRBJ1-2; 10 positions agree with TRBD1. Germline trimming cut 1 base from V and 6 bases from J; bases unmatched to any gene: 2. CDR3 length equals 14 residues. Germline lookup yields CDR1 SGHDN and CDR2 FVKESK.

The chain carries TRBV5-5 and TRBJ2-2; the D gene is possibly TRBD2 (6 bases). CDR3 length: 14 amino acids. Germline lookup yields CDR1 SGHKS and CDR2 YYEKEE (reference sequence). The germline V and J ends were trimmed by 0 bases and 4 bases, with 7 bases remaining between them. The CDR3 DNA sequence: TGTGCCAGCAGCTTGGAGCGGGTCACCGGGGAGCTGTTTTTT. It codes for CASSLERVTGELFF.

The chain links TRBV28 to TRBJ1-2; a weak D match, TRBD1 (6 bases). Between the trimmed V and J ends, which lost 4 bases and 4 bases, there was a span of 13 bases. This CDR3 region has 14 residues. The germline V gene has CDR1 MDHEN and CDR2 SYDVKM. The CDR3 DNA is TGTGCCAGCAGTTACGGGGGGCGTTCCTATGGCTACACCTTC. Protein sequence: CASSYGGRSYGYTF.

The genes are TRBV19 and TRBJ1-2; possible D gene TRBD1, 6 bases. The CDR3 sequence is 15 residues long. The germline gives CDR1 LNHDA, CDR2 SQIVND (reference sequence). The V end lost 3 bases, the J end lost 6 bases, and 17 bases lay between the germline ends. In nucleotides, the CDR3 is TGTGCCAGTAGTATTCAACCCCAGGGGTTGGATGGCTACACCTTC. It yields the protein CASSIQPQGLDGYTF.

This chain uses TRBV28 with TRBJ2-3, with 7 nucleotides matching TRBD2. This CDR3 spans 15 amino acids. CDR1 and CDR2 (germline): MDHEN, SYDVKM. V trimming: 4 bases; J trimming: 0 bases; junction bases outside the gene matches: 4. The CDR3 DNA is TGTGCCAGCAGTTCCCATAGCGGGAGCACAGATACGCAGTATTTT. The encoded protein is CASSSHSGSTDTQYF.

V gene TRBV5-4 combines with J gene TRBJ2-7; TRBD2 is a possible D gene (5 bases). The V end lost 4 bases, the J end lost 2 bases, and 22 bases lay between the germline ends. The germline gives CDR1 SGHNT, CDR2 YYREEE (reference sequence). The CDR3 extends over 17 amino acids. CDR3 DNA sequence: TGTGCCAGCAGCCGCCCCAACACTAAACTAGTCCCCTACGAGCAGTACTTC. Its translation is CASSRPNTKLVPYEQYF.

J is TRBJ2-7 and V is TRBV6-5; a possible D gene is TRBD1 (5 bases). The V end lost 2 bases, the J end lost 0 bases, and 8 bases lay between the germline ends. The CDR3 totals 14 residues. Germline CDR1 and CDR2: MNHEY and SVGAGI. In DNA, the CDR3 is TGTGCCAGCAGTTACGCTAGGGGCTCCTACGAGCAGTACTTC. This gives the protein CASSYARGSYEQYF.

This clone has just one count. CDR3 DNA: TGCGCCAGCAGCTTGGAAAGGAACTACGAGCAGTACTTC. Translating gives CASSLERNYEQYF. This chain links TRBV5-1 with TRBJ2-7, with unresolved D. The CDR3 consists of 13 residues. Between the trimmed V and J ends, which lost 0 bases and 3 bases, there was a span of 7 bases. CDR1 is SGHRS, CDR2 YFSETQ, per germline.

The chain joins TRBV6-6 to TRBJ2-7, with D possibly TRBD1 on 6 matching bases. Per the germline V gene, CDR1 is MNHNY and CDR2 is SVGAGI (reference sequence). Trimming left V 7 bases short and J 2 bases short, with 21 bases between. The CDR3 is 16 residues long. The CDR3 loop is CASNKTPQGLPYEQYF. The CDR3 DNA is TGTGCCAGCAATAAAACTCCCCAGGGGTTACCCTACGAGCAGTACTTC.

The genes are TRBV4-1 and TRBJ1-2, with D possibly matching TRBD1 (6 bases). Trimming took 3 bases from V and 0 from J, leaving 11 bases between them. CDR3 length equals 15 residues. Germline CDR1 MGHRA, CDR2 YSYEKL. CDR3 bases: TGCGCCAGCAGCCAGCCCCGGGACACTAACTATGGCTACACCTTC. Protein product: CASSQPRDTNYGYTF.

This chain joins TRBV27 and TRBJ2-7; 11 bases match TRBD2. Unmatched junction bases numbered 4, after V lost 4 bases and J lost 2 bases. Germline V gene data show CDR1 as MNHEY and CDR2 as SMNVEV (reference sequence). This CDR3 has 15 residues. CDR3 amino acids: CASSYIAGGPYEQYF. In nucleotides, the CDR3 is TGTGCCAGCAGTTATATAGCGGGAGGGCCCTACGAGCAGTACTTC.